The next 15 T cell receptor beta chains were all read from a single sample in a study of Ad26.COV2.S vaccination and SARS-CoV-2 variants listed by TCRdb under 2021. The treatment or condition label, read with the paper, signifies: around 19 received Ad26.COV2.S at low or high dose, single or two shots; a few received placebo; per-sample allocation not given. Repertoires of vaccine and placebo recipients were sequenced from samples taken on day 63 after the first injection. Libraries were made using the immunoSEQ multiplex PCR assay. TCRdb carries this immuneACCESS record with in-frame sequences only. Its versions omit some clonotypes, under half of them owing to an unresolved V gene in the studies checked, with the rest unexplained. Present in this sample are approximately 360,000 clones, roughly 85% of which were seen just once. In total, the top ten clones hold about 7.4% of the sample. Sequences were derived from peripheral blood, sampled in a trial of Ad26.COV2.S vaccine versus placebo. These receptors came from a person between 18 and 59 years old who received the Ad26.COV2.S COVID-19 vaccine or a placebo.

This chain uses TRBV30 with TRBJ2-7, with TRBD1 matching over 9 bases. This CDR3 comprises 16 residues. Germline V lookup: CDR1 GTSNPN, CDR2 SVGIG (reference sequence). V lost 3 bases, J lost 0 bases, and 9 bases stayed unmatched. The CDR3 sequence is CAWSDPGTGSSYEQYF. The CDR3 region has the DNA TGTGCCTGGAGCGACCCCGGGACAGGGAGCTCCTACGAGCAGTACTTC.

The chain is built from TRBV9 and TRBJ1-1, with 9 positions matching TRBD1. The V gene's germline CDR1 is SGDLS and CDR2 YYNGEE. CDR3 length: 14 residues. V was pared by 4 bases and J by 4 bases, with 5 bases of the junction left unmatched. The CDR3 protein is CASSFGQGTTEAFF. DNA of the CDR3: TGTGCCAGCAGCTTCGGACAGGGGACCACTGAAGCTTTCTTT.

This chain joins TRBV2 and TRBJ2-7; maybe TRBD2 (5 bases). With 6 bases removed from V and 6 bases from J, the gap between germline ends came to 15 bases. CDR1 is SNHLY, CDR2 FYNNEI, per germline. The CDR3 consists of 13 residues. The CDR3 nucleotides read TGTGCCAGCAGGGACTCTGGACGGCCCGAGCAGTACTTC. Encoded protein: CASRDSGRPEQYF.

The chain recombines TRBV6-5 with TRBJ1-6, with D tentatively TRBD1 (5 bases). CDR1 is MNHEY and CDR2 is SVGAGI in the germline V gene. The CDR3 runs 16 residues. V gave up 2 bases and J gave up 11 bases, with 19 bases separating them. The DNA of the CDR3 is TGTGCCAGCAGTTACGTGAGGGGAACAGGTATTACACCCCTCCACTTT. Its translation: CASSYVRGTGITPLHF.

The chain employs TRBV12-3 or TRBV12-4 and TRBJ1-1; D unresolved. Trimming shortened V by 3 bases and J by 8 bases, and 13 bases separated the two germline ends. The CDR3 is 13 amino acids. The CDR3 protein is CASSLTGLSEAFF. The CDR3 DNA sequence: TGTGCCAGCAGTTTGACGGGTCTTTCCGAAGCTTTCTTT.

The rearrangement links TRBV3-1 (or the pseudogene TRBV3-2) to TRBJ1-5; D remains unclear. This CDR3 region has 13 residues. V lost 4 bases to trimming and J lost 9 bases, with 13 bases between them. Germline CDR1 reads LGHDT; CDR2 reads YNNKEL (reference sequence). CDR3 in amino acids: CASSPLSVGPQHF. The DNA of the CDR3 is TGTGCCAGCAGCCCCTTATCGGTCGGGCCCCAGCATTTT.

V and J are TRBV7-9 and TRBJ2-2; tentatively, D is TRBD2 (5 bases). The germline V and J ends were trimmed by 6 bases and 4 bases, with 21 bases remaining between them. CDR1 SEHNR and CDR2 FQNEAQ come from the germline V gene (reference sequence). The CDR3 is 17 residues long. This chain's CDR3 is CASRLEGEGRITGELFF. As DNA, the CDR3 is TGTGCCAGCAGGCTAGAGGGAGAAGGACGGATCACCGGGGAGCTGTTTTTT. The complete variable domain, with remaining parts taken from reference TRBV7-9 and TRBJ2-2, reads DTGVSQNPRHKITKRGQNVTFRCDPISEHNRLYWYRQTLGQGPEFLTYFQNEAQLEKSRLLSDRFSAERPKGSFSTLEIQRTEQGDSAMYLCASRLEGEGRITGELFFGEGSRLTVL.

J is TRBJ2-7 and V is TRBV27; TRBD1 matches 12 bases. The CDR3 has 15 residues. Germline V gene lookup returns CDR1 MNHEY and CDR2 SMNVEV (reference sequence). With V trimmed by 6 bases and J by 5 bases, 8 bases remained unmatched. The DNA for the CDR3 is TGTGCCAGCAGCCCTCCGGGACAGGGGGCCCACGAGCAGTACTTC. Amino acid sequence: CASSPPGQGAHEQYF.

The chain has TRBV11-2 and TRBJ1-5; no definite D call. The CDR3 loop spans 12 amino acids. V shed 6 bases and J shed 1 base, with 4 bases lying between them. Looked up from germline, CDR1 is SGHAT and CDR2 is FQNNGV. As DNA, the CDR3 is TGTGCCAGCAGTAGGAGCAATCAGCCCCAGCATTTT. Residues: CASSRSNQPQHF.

This clone was seen many times. Different DNA sequences within this sample yield the same CDR3. This chain joins TRBV10-1 and TRBJ1-5; D perhaps matches TRBD1 (6 bases). Germline CDR1 is WNHNN and CDR2 is SYGVQD (reference sequence). V was trimmed by 4 bases and J by 1 base, leaving 11 bases between them. The CDR3 runs to 15 residues. The chain's CDR3 is CASSVHGQSNQPQHF. The DNA for the CDR3 is TGCGCCAGCAGTGTGCACGGACAGAGCAATCAGCCCCAGCATTTT.

The chain recombines TRBV6-2 or TRBV6-3 with TRBJ2-3; no definite D call. V was clipped by 2 bases and J by 6 bases, with 9 bases between them. This CDR3 spans 13 amino acids. The germline CDR1 and CDR2 sequences are MNHEY and SVGEGT. This CDR3 is CASSYRLWDTQYF. The CDR3 bases are TGTGCCAGCAGTTACCGCCTTTGGGATACGCAGTATTTT.

The chain recombines TRBV6-5 with TRBJ1-1; D uncertain. The CDR3 consists of 12 residues. Trimming cost V 6 bases and J 4 bases, with 9 bases left between them. The germline CDR1 and CDR2 sequences are MNHEY and SVGAGI. CDR3 sequence: CASSAGVTEAFF. CDR3 sequence (DNA): TGTGCCAGCAGCGCCGGGGTCACTGAAGCTTTCTTT.

The chain has TRBV6-6 and TRBJ1-4; D call uncertain. The CDR3 totals 14 residues. Germline V gene sequence: CDR1 MNHNY, CDR2 SVGAGI (reference sequence). Trimming removed 6 bases from V and 7 bases from J, with 15 bases in between. This CDR3 reads CASRRAGDGEKLFF. The CDR3 DNA is TGTGCCAGCAGACGGGCAGGCGACGGTGAAAAACTGTTTTTT.

This clone has just one count. The gene calls are TRBV29-1 and TRBJ2-7; no clear D. Germline V gene lookup returns CDR1 SQVTM and CDR2 ANQGSEA. V was shortened by 0 bases and J by 0 bases, with 12 bases between the two germline ends. This CDR3 is built from 15 residues. The CDR3 DNA reads as TGCAGCGTTGAAGATCTGAGGCGGAGCTCCTACGAGCAGTACTTC. It translates to CSVEDLRRSSYEQYF.

CDR3 in DNA: TGTGCCAGCAGCGTAGTAGGGGGTCCCCACGGGGAGCTGTTTTTT. Translating it yields CASSVVGGPHGELFF. The chain has TRBV9 and TRBJ2-2; the D gene is possibly TRBD1 (6 bases). The germline gives CDR1 SGDLS, CDR2 YYNGEE. The CDR3 has 15 amino acids. Trimming stripped 0 bases from V and 7 bases from J, with 13 bases between. The variable domain in full, with the rest retrieved from reference TRBV9 and TRBJ2-2, is DSGVTQTPKHLITATGQRVTLRCSPRSGDLSVYWYQQSLDQGLQFLIQYYNGEERAKGNILERFSAQQFPDLHSELNLSSLELGDSALYFCASSVVGGPHGELFFGEGSRLTVL.